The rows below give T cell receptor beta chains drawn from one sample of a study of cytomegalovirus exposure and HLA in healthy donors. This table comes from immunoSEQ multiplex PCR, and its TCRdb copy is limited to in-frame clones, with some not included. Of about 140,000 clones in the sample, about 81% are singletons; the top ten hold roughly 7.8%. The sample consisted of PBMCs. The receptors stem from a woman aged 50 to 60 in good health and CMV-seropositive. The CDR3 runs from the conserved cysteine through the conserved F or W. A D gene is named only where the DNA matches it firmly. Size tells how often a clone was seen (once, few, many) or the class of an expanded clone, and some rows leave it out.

CDR3: CASTEGQFVGGQETQYF; DNA: TGTGCCAGCACTGAAGGACAGTTTGTAGGGGGCCAAGAGACCCAGTACTTC; V: TRBV2; D: -; J: TRBJ2-5; size: -
CDR3: CASSLRGTEAFF; DNA: TGTGCCAGCAGCTTAAGGGGGACTGAAGCTTTCTTT; V: TRBV7-9; D: -; J: TRBJ1-1; size: -
CDR3: CATSSGTGSVKKAFF; DNA: TGTGCCACCAGCAGTGGGACAGGGAGTGTGAAGAAAGCTTTCTTT; V: TRBV15; D: TRBD1; J: TRBJ1-1; size: -
CDR3: CASSLEGTYEQYF; DNA: TGCGCCAGCAGCTTGGAGGGGACCTACGAGCAGTACTTC; V: TRBV5-1; D: -; J: TRBJ2-7; size: -
CDR3: CAVDYDFGTQYF; DNA: TGTGCCGTAGATTACGACTTTGGGACCCAGTACTTC; V: TRBV30; D: -; J: TRBJ2-5; size: once
CDR3: CASSLGRDLNNEQFF; DNA: TGTGCCAGCAGTTTAGGGCGGGATCTTAATAATGAGCAGTTCTTC; V: TRBV27; D: -; J: TRBJ2-1; size: -
CDR3: CASADRGFTEAFF; DNA: TGTGCCAGCGCGGACAGGGGGTTCACTGAAGCTTTCTTT; V: TRBV28; D: TRBD1; J: TRBJ1-1; size: -
CDR3: CASSQQQGNEQYF; DNA: TGTGCCAGCAGTCAACAACAGGGGAACGAGCAGTACTTC; V: TRBV7-3; D: TRBD1; J: TRBJ2-7; size: -
CDR3: CASSPAEGDRAAIYF; DNA: TGTGCCAGCTCACCGGCTGAGGGGGACCGGGCAGCCATATATTTT; V: TRBV18; D: -; J: TRBJ1-3; size: -
CDR3: CAWSGGPTDTQYF; DNA: TGTGCCTGGAGTGGCGGCCCCACAGATACGCAGTATTTT; V: TRBV30; D: -; J: TRBJ2-3; size: -
CDR3: CASSQDFRTVLNTIYF; DNA: TGCGCCAGCAGCCAAGATTTTAGGACAGTACTAAACACCATATATTTT; V: TRBV4-3; D: -; J: TRBJ1-3; size: once
CDR3: CAISDPQDQETQYF; DNA: TGTGCCATCAGTGATCCACAGGACCAAGAGACCCAGTACTTC; V: TRBV10-3; D: -; J: TRBJ2-5; size: -
CDR3: CASRSSTDTQYF; DNA: TGTGCCAGCAGGTCTAGCACAGATACGCAGTATTTT; V: TRBV7-9; D: -; J: TRBJ2-3; size: -
CDR3: CASSYPGGEQYF; DNA: TGTGCCAGCAGCTATCCGGGGGGCGAGCAGTACTTC; V: TRBV13; D: TRBD2; J: TRBJ2-7; size: once
CDR3: CASSPLQGDYEQYF; DNA: TGTGCCAGCTCACCATTACAGGGGGACTACGAGCAGTACTTC; V: TRBV18; D: TRBD1; J: TRBJ2-7; size: -
CDR3: CASSPDKLNTEAFF; DNA: TGCGCCAGCAGCCCAGACAAGCTGAACACTGAAGCTTTCTTT; V: TRBV5-1; D: -; J: TRBJ1-1; size: -
CDR3: CASSLTTGTYGQYF; DNA: TGTGCCAGCAGCTTAACAACAGGAACCTACGGGCAGTACTTC; V: TRBV7-9; D: -; J: TRBJ2-7; size: -
CDR3: CASSTGLETQYF; DNA: TGTGCCAGCAGTACAGGGTTAGAGACCCAGTACTTC; V: TRBV6-6; D: -; J: TRBJ2-5; size: -
CDR3: CASIGGGDNEQFF; DNA: TGTGCCAGCATCGGCGGCGGAGACAATGAGCAGTTCTTC; V: TRBV27; D: -; J: TRBJ2-1; size: -
CDR3: CASSSQGVVNQPQHF; DNA: TGTGCCAGCAGTTCACAGGGTGTGGTCAATCAGCCCCAGCATTTT; V: TRBV2; D: -; J: TRBJ1-5; size: once
CDR3: CASSPLQGRDEQFF; DNA: TGTGCCAGCTCACCACTCCAGGGGAGGGATGAGCAGTTCTTC; V: TRBV18; D: -; J: TRBJ2-1; size: -
CDR3: CASSRGGLLAKNIQYF; DNA: TGTGCCAGCAGCCGGGGGGGACTACTAGCCAAAAACATTCAGTACTTC; V: TRBV5-4; D: TRBD2; J: TRBJ2-4; size: -
CDR3: CASSPGQGAYSNQPQHF; DNA: TGTGCCAGCTCACCGGGACAGGGGGCCTATAGCAATCAGCCCCAGCATTTT; V: TRBV18; D: TRBD1; J: TRBJ1-5; size: -
CDR3: CASSPWGQGYEQYF; DNA: TGCGCCAGCAGCCCTTGGGGACAGGGGTACGAGCAGTACTTC; V: TRBV5-1; D: TRBD1; J: TRBJ2-7; size: -
CDR3: CASSLGEAGQFF; DNA: TGTGCCAGCAGCTTAGGGGAGGCAGGGCAGTTCTTC; V: TRBV7-2; D: -; J: TRBJ2-1; size: few
CDR3: CASSLGQGGEQYF; DNA: TGTGCCAGCAGCTTAGGCCAGGGTGGCGAGCAGTACTTC; V: TRBV11-2; D: -; J: TRBJ2-7; size: few
CDR3: CASSPGREQYF; DNA: TGTGCCAGCAGCCCGGGGAGGGAGCAGTACTTC; V: TRBV14; D: -; J: TRBJ2-7; size: -
CDR3: CASTQGQDYEQYF; DNA: TGTGCCAGCACCCAGGGTCAGGACTACGAGCAGTACTTC; V: TRBV2; D: -; J: TRBJ2-7; size: -
CDR3: CASSPRQGAFNEKLFF; DNA: TGTGCCAGCAGCCCAAGACAGGGGGCATTTAATGAAAAACTGTTTTTT; V: TRBV9; D: TRBD1; J: TRBJ1-4; size: -
CDR3: CASSLRGGGSPLHF; DNA: TGTGCCAGCAGCCTCAGGGGAGGGGGTTCACCCCTCCACTTT; V: TRBV14; D: -; J: TRBJ1-6; size: -
CDR3: CASSQVLAGALIQYF; DNA: TGTGCCAGCAGCCAAGTACTAGCGGGCGCCCTAATTCAGTACTTC; V: TRBV4-2; D: TRBD2; J: TRBJ2-4; size: -
CDR3: CASSLGVFQIHNEQFF; DNA: TGTGCCAGCAGCTTAGGTGTATTCCAGATCCACAATGAGCAGTTCTTC; V: TRBV7-9; D: -; J: TRBJ2-1; size: few
CDR3: CASPNQPQHF; DNA: TGCGCCAGCCCGAATCAGCCCCAGCATTTT; V: TRBV5-1; D: -; J: TRBJ1-5; size: -
CDR3: CASSHAGNLETQYF; DNA: TGTGCCAGCAGCCACGCAGGGAATTTGGAGACCCAGTACTTC; V: TRBV6-1; D: -; J: TRBJ2-5; size: -
CDR3: CASSLGRVMNTEAFF; DNA: TGTGCCAGCAGCTTAGGCAGGGTTATGAACACTGAAGCTTTCTTT; V: TRBV11-2; D: -; J: TRBJ1-1; size: -
CDR3: CASSVGASGGAGETQYF; DNA: TGTGCCAGCAGCGTAGGCGCCAGCGGGGGGGCCGGAGAGACCCAGTACTTC; V: TRBV9; D: TRBD2; J: TRBJ2-5; size: -
CDR3: CASSLSGGRETQYF; DNA: TGTGCCAGCAGCTTAAGTGGTGGGCGAGAGACCCAGTACTTC; V: TRBV7-9; D: -; J: TRBJ2-5; size: few
CDR3: CASSITVPHNGAAIAGVSEQYF; DNA: TGTGCCAGTAGTATAACCGTCCCCCACAATGGAGCGGCAATAGCGGGAGTATCCGAGCAGTACTTC; V: TRBV19; D: TRBD2; J: TRBJ2-7; size: few
CDR3: CASSDRLAAYNEQFF; DNA: TGTGCCAGCAGCGACCGACTAGCGGCCTACAATGAGCAGTTCTTC; V: TRBV7-9; D: TRBD2; J: TRBJ2-1; size: -
CDR3: CSVGRGLGEQYF; DNA: TGCAGCGTTGGTAGGGGACTAGGCGAGCAGTACTTC; V: TRBV29-1; D: TRBD2; J: TRBJ2-7; size: once
CDR3: CASSLPSRGQGNTEAFF; DNA: TGTGCCAGCAGCTTACCGTCCCGGGGACAGGGGAACACTGAAGCTTTCTTT; V: TRBV7-9; D: TRBD1; J: TRBJ1-1; size: -
CDR3: CASSLSGTSMETQYF; DNA: TGTGCCAGCAGTCTCTCCGGGACTAGTATGGAGACCCAGTACTTC; V: TRBV6-1; D: TRBD2; J: TRBJ2-5; size: -